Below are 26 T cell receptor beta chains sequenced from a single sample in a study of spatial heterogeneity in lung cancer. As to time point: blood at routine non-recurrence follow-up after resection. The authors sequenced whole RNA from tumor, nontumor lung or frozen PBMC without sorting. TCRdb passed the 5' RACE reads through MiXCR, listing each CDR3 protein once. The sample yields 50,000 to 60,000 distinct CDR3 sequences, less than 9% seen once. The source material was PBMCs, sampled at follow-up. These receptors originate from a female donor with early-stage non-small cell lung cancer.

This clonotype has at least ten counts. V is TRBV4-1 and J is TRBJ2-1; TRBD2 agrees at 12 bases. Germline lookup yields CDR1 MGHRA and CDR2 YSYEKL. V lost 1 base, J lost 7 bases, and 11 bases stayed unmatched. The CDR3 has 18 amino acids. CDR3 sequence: CASSQGPSGGAGQNEQFF. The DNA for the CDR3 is TGCGCCAGCAGCCAAGGGCCTAGCGGGGGGGCCGGGCAAAATGAGCAGTTCTTC.

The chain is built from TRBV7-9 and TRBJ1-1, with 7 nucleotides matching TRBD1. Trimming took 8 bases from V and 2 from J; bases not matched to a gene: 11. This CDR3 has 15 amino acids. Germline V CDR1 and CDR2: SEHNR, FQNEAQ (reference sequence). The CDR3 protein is CASGVEGQLNTEAFF. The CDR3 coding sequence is TGTGCCAGCGGTGTGGAGGGACAGCTAAACACTGAAGCTTTCTTT.

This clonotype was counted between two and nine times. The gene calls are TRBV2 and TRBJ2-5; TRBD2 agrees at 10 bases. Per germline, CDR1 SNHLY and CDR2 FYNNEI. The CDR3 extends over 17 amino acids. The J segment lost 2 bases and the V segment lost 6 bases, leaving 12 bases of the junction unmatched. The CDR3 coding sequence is TGTGCCAGCAGCCGCGGATATGGGACTAGCGCACAAGAGACCCAGTACTTC. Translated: CASSRGYGTSAQETQYF.

CDR3 protein: CASSQGRRHSYEQYF. DNA for the CDR3: TGCGCCAGCAGCCAAGGCCGGAGGCACTCCTACGAGCAGTACTTC. This chain joins TRBV4-3 and TRBJ2-7, with D possibly TRBD2 on 5 matching bases. This CDR3 contains 15 residues. Germline CDR1 reads LGHNA; CDR2 reads YSLEER. V was clipped by 1 base and J by 0 bases, with 10 bases between them.

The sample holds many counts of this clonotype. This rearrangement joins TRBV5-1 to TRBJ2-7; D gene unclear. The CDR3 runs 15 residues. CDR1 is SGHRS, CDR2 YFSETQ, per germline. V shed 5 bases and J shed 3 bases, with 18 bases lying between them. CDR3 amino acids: CASSPEPGTIYEQYF. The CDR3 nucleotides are TGCGCCAGCAGTCCGGAGCCGGGTACTATCTACGAGCAGTACTTC.

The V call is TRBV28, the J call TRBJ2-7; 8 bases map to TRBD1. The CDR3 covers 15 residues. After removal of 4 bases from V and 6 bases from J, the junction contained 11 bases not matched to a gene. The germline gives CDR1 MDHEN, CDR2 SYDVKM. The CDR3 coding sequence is TGTGCCAGCAGTTCCGCCGGGACAGGTGTTTCCGAGCAGTACTTC. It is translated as CASSSAGTGVSEQYF.

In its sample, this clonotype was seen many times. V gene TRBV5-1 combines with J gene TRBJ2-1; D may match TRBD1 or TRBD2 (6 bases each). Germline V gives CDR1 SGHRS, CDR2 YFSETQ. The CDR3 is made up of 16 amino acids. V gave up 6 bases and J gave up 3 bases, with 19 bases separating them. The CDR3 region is CASTLTAGHFYNEQFF. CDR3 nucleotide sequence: TGCGCCAGCACCCTAACCGCGGGACACTTCTACAATGAGCAGTTCTTC.

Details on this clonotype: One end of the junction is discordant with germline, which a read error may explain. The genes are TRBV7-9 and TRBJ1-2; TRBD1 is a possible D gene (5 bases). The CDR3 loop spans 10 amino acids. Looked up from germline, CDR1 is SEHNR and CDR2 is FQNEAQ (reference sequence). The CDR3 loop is CASSLVGTVF. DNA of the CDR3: TGTGCCAGCAGCTTAGTTGGGACTGTCTTC.

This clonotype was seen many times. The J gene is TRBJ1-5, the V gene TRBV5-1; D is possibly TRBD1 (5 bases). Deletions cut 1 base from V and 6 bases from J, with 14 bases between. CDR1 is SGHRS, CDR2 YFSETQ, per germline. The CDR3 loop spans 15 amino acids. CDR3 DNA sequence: TGCGCCAGCAGCTTGTCCGGGTTGCAGGGTCAGCCCCAGCATTTT. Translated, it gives CASSLSGLQGQPQHF.

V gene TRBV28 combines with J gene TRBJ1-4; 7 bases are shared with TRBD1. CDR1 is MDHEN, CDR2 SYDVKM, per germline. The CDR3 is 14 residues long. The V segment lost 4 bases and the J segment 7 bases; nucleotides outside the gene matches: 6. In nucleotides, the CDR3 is TGTGCCAGCAGTTCCAGGGGGGCGCTTGAAAAACTGTTTTTT. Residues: CASSSRGALEKLFF.

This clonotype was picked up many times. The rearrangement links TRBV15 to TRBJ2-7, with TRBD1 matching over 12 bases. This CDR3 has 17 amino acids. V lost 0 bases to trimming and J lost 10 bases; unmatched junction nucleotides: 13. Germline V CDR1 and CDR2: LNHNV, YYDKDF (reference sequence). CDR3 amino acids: CATSRDRGQGARSVQYF. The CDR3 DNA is TGTGCCACCAGCAGAGATAGGGGACAGGGGGCGCGATCGGTCCAGTACTTC.

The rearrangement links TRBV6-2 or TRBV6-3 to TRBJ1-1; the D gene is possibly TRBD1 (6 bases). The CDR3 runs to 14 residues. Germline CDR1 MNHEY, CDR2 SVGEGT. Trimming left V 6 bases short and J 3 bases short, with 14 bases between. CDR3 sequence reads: CASRRGGSDTEAFF. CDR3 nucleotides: TGTGCCAGCAGGAGGGGGGGCTCGGACACTGAAGCTTTCTTT.

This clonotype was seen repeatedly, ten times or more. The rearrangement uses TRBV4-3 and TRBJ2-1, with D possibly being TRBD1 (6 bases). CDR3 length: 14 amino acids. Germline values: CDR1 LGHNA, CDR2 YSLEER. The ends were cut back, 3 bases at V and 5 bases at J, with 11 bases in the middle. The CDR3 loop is CASSHPGQNNEQFF. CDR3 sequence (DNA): TGCGCCAGCAGCCATCCGGGACAAAACAATGAGCAGTTCTTC.

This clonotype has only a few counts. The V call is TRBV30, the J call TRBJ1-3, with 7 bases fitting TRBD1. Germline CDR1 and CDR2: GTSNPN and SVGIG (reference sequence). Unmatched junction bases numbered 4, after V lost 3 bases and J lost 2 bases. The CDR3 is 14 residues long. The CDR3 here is CAWRQGMTGNTIYF. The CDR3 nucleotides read TGTGCCTGGAGACAGGGGATGACTGGAAACACCATATATTTT.

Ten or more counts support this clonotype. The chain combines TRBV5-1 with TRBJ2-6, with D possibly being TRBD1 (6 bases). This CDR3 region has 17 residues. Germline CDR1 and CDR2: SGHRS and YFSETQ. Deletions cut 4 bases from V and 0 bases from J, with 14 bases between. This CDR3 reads CASSLGQYLSGANVLTF. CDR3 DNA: TGCGCCAGCAGCCTGGGACAATACCTCTCTGGGGCCAACGTCCTGACTTTC.

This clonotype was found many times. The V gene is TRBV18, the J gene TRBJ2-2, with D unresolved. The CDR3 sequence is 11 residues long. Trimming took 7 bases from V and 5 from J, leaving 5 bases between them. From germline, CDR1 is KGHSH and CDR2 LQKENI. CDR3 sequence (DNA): TGTGCCAGCTTTGAAACCGGGGAGCTGTTTTTT. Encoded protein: CASFETGELFF.

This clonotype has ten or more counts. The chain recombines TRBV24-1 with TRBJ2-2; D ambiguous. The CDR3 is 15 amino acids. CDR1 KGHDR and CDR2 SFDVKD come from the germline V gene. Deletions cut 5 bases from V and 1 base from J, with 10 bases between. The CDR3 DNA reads TGTGCCACCAGTGGTTACCGGGTGAACACCGGGGAGCTGTTTTTT. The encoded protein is CATSGYRVNTGELFF.

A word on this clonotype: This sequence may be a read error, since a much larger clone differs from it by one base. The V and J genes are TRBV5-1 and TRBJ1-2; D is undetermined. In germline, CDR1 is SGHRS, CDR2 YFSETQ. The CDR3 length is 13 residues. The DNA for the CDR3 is TGCGCCAGCAGCCCTGAGATGGGAGGCGGCTACCCCTTC. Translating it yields CASSPEMGGGYPF. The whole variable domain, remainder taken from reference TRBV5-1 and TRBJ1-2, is KAGVTQTPRYLIKTRGQQVTLSCSPISGHRSVSWYQQTPGQGLQFLFEYFSETQRNKGNFPGRFSGRQFSNSRSEMNVSTLELGDSALYLCASSPEMGGGYPFGSGTRLTVV.

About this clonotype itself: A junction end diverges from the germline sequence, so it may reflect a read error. The DNA for the CDR3 is TGTACCAGCAGCCCCTTCGGGACGACGAACACCGGGGAGCTGTTTTTT. Its translation is CTSSPFGTTNTGELFF. The chain links TRBV3-1 to TRBJ2-2; D is possibly TRBD1 or TRBD2 (5 bases each). The germline V gene has CDR1 LGHDT and CDR2 YNNKEL (reference sequence). The CDR3 is 16 amino acids.

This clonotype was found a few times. CDR3 nucleotides: TGTGCCAGCAGCTTAGGAACAGGGAGCTCCTACAATGAGCAGTTCTTC. Translation: CASSLGTGSSYNEQFF. V gene TRBV7-9 combines with J gene TRBJ2-1; the D gene is possibly TRBD1 (6 bases). Looked up from germline, CDR1 is SEHNR and CDR2 is FQNEAQ (reference sequence). The CDR3 sequence is 16 residues long. V was clipped by 1 base and J by 0 bases, with 10 bases between them. Variable domain in full (rest from reference TRBV7-9 and TRBJ2-1): DTGVSQNPRHKITKRGQNVTFRCDPISEHNRLYWYRQTLGQGPEFLTYFQNEAQLEKSRLLSDRFSAERPKGSFSTLEIQRTEQGDSAMYLCASSLGTGSSYNEQFFGPGTRLTVL.

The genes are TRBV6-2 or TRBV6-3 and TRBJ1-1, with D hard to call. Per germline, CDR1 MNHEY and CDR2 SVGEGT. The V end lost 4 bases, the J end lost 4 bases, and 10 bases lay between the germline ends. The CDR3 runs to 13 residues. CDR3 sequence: CASSFKAGTEAFF. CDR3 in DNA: TGTGCCAGCAGTTTCAAGGCTGGCACTGAAGCTTTCTTT.

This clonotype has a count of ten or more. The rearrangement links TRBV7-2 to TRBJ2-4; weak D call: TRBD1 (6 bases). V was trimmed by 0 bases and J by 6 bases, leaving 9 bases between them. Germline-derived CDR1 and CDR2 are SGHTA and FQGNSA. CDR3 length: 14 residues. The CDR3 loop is CASSLAGGPNIQYF. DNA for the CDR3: TGTGCCAGCAGCTTAGCTGGGGGCCCAAACATTCAGTACTTC.

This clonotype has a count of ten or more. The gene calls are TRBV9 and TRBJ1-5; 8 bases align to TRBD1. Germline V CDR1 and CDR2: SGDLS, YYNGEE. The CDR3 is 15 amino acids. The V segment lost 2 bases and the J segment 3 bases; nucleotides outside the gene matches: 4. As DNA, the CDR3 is TGTGCCAGCAGCGTCGGGACAGGTCCCAATCAGCCCCAGCATTTT. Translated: CASSVGTGPNQPQHF.

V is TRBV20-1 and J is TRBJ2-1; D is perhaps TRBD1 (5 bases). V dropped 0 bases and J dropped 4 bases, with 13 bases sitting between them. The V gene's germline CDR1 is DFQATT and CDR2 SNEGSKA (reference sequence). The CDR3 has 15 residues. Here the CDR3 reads CSARDQGAVYNEQFF. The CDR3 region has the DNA TGCAGTGCTAGAGATCAAGGGGCAGTTTACAATGAGCAGTTCTTC.

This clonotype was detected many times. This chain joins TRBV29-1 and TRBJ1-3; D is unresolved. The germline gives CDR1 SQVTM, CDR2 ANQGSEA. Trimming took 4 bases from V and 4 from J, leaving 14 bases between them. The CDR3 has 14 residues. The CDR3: CSVVGPQEGNTIYF. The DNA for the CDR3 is TGCAGCGTTGTGGGTCCCCAGGAGGGAAACACCATATATTTT.

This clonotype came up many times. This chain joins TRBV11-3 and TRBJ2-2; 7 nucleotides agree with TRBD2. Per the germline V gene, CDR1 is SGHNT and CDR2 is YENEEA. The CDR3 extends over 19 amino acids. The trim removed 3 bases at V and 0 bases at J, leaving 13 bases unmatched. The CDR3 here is CASSFSASGGSSNTGELFF. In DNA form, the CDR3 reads TGTGCCAGCAGCTTCTCTGCCTCCGGGGGGTCCTCGAACACCGGGGAGCTGTTTTTT.